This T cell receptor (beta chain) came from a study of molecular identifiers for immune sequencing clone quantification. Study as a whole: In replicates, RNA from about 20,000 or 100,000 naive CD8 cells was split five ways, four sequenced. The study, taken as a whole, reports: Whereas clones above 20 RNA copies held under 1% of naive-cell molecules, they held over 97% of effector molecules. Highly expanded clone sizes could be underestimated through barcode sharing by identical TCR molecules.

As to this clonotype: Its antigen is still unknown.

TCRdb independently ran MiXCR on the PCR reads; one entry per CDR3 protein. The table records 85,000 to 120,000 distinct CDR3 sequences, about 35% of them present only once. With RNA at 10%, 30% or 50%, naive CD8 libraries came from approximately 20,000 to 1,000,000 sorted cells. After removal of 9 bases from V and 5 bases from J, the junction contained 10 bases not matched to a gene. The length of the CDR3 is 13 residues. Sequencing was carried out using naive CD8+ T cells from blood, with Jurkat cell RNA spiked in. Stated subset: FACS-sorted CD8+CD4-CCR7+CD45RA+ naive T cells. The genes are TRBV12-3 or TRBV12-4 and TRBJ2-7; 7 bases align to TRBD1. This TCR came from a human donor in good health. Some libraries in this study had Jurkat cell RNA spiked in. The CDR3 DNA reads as TGTGCCAGTGGAATCAACAGGGGCCACGAGCAGTACTTC. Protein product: CASGINRGHEQYF.